The 5 T cell receptor beta chains below were found in one sample sequenced in a study of blood T cell repertoires in COVID-19. Using immunoSEQ multiplex PCR, the repertoire was profiled, and TCRdb retains in-frame clones only, with some absent. The sample carries about 440,000 clones, about nine tenths recorded once. Sequenced sample: peripheral blood. The origin of the receptors is a woman in her forties or fifties with COVID-19, enrolled during active disease.

In its sample, this clone was seen once. The chain combines TRBV28 with TRBJ2-3, with TRBD2 identical over 9 bases. Germline values: CDR1 MDHEN, CDR2 SYDVKM. V trimming: 5 bases; J trimming: 0 bases; junction bases outside the gene matches: 9. The CDR3 runs to 17 residues. The CDR3 nucleotides are TGTGCCAGCAGTCGAGCGGGGGGTCATACTAGCACAGATACGCAGTATTTT. This sequence encodes CASSRAGGHTSTDTQYF.

This rearrangement joins TRBV9 to TRBJ2-2, with 7 bases identical to TRBD1. The CDR3 length is 14 residues. V shed 6 bases, J shed 2 bases, and the junction held 4 bases outside the gene matches. The germline CDR1 and CDR2 sequences are SGDLS and YYNGEE. The CDR3 protein is CASKGTDNTGELFF. The DNA of the CDR3 is TGTGCCAGCAAGGGGACAGACAACACCGGGGAGCTGTTTTTT. Full variable domain (outside the CDR3, taken from reference TRBV9 and TRBJ2-2): DSGVTQTPKHLITATGQRVTLRCSPRSGDLSVYWYQQSLDQGLQFLIQYYNGEERAKGNILERFSAQQFPDLHSELNLSSLELGDSALYFCASKGTDNTGELFFGEGSRLTVL.

The gene calls are TRBV27 and TRBJ2-3; D is uncertain. CDR3 size: 14 residues. V dropped 3 bases and J dropped 2 bases, with 9 bases sitting between them. Germline V CDR1 and CDR2: MNHEY, SMNVEV (reference sequence). CDR3: CASSFRGFTDTQYF. In DNA, the CDR3 is TGTGCCAGCAGTTTTCGCGGTTTCACAGATACGCAGTATTTT.

The rearrangement joins TRBV5-1 to TRBJ1-2, with 9 bases matching TRBD1. Germline V gene data show CDR1 as SGHRS and CDR2 as YFSETQ. The trim removed 4 bases at V and 4 bases at J, leaving 5 bases unmatched. This CDR3 contains 14 residues. The CDR3 DNA is TGCGCCAGCAGCACGGAGGGACAGGGCTATGGCTACACCTTC. Amino acid sequence: CASSTEGQGYGYTF.

The rearrangement uses TRBV2 and TRBJ2-3; perhaps TRBD2 as D (5 bases). This CDR3 contains 15 residues. The V end was cut by 0 bases, the J end by 2 bases, with 9 bases between. Looked up from germline, CDR1 is SNHLY and CDR2 is FYNNEI. CDR3 sequence (DNA): TGTGCCAGCAGTGAAGCGCGGGTTTCCACAGATACGCAGTATTTT. It specifies CASSEARVSTDTQYF.